The sequence of this T cell receptor beta chain was determined in a study of T cell responses to AZD1222 COVID-19 vaccine. Study overall: The analysis combined second doses at about 4 or about 12 weeks.

Findings of the study overall: Among the donors, most were white British and more were female, and clonal diversity was possibly underestimated.

Measured with immunoSEQ multiplex PCR; TCRdb has only the in-frame clones, and not every one. The profile covers tens of thousands of clones, with 80% to 85% appearing a single time and 6.5% to 8% taken by the ten largest. Germline V gene lookup returns CDR1 SEHNR and CDR2 FQNEAQ (reference sequence). The germline V and J ends were trimmed by 3 bases and 10 bases, with 7 bases remaining between them. This CDR3 spans 12 amino acids. Concerning this clone: The antigen is undetermined.

This chain joins TRBV7-9 and TRBJ1-6; D not resolved. The clonotype was recovered from an adult in good health. The sequencing here drew on peripheral blood, taken on day 0 of AZD1222 vaccination. Here the CDR3 DNA reads TGTGCCAGCAGCTTGGCGGGCTCACCCCTCCACTTT. Translating it yields CASSLAGSPLHF.